This T cell receptor (beta chain) was obtained from a study of T cells after yellow fever vaccination. TCRdb independently ran MiXCR on the 5' RACE reads; one entry per CDR3 protein. The data contain roughly 120,000 distinct CDR3 sequences, about 7.4% of them seen just once; the ten biggest clones take up 2% to 3%. This clonotype was seen a few times. Its matching antigen is unknown. Study-level points and caveats: Some clonotypes, a small share, were shared between CD4 and CD8 compartments.

This CDR3 is built from 11 residues. Deletions cut 1 base from V and 9 bases from J, with 6 bases between. CDR1 and CDR2 from the germline V gene are MGHRA and YSYEKL. The chain couples TRBV4-1 to TRBJ2-5; D could derive from TRBD1 or TRBD2 (5 bases each). The TCR originated in a man aged 18 to 29 who received the YFV17D yellow fever vaccine. This material consisted of CD4+ T cells sorted from PBMCs, taken around 10 days after the first yellow fever vaccination. This chain's CDR3 is CASSQVGAQYF. The CDR3 DNA reads TGCGCCAGCAGCCAAGTGGGGGCCCAGTACTTC.